What follows describes a single TCR beta chain. The target antigen is unknown. Reverse transcription of about 0.45 to 1 ug RNA was performed with random hexamers. Amplification of TCR beta CDR3 across 54 Vbeta and 13 Jbeta was performed with immunoSEQ multiplex PCR. Via MiXCR, TCRdb re-called the immunoSEQ multiplex PCR reads, giving one row per CDR3 protein. The sample lists approximately 300,000 distinct CDR3 sequences; 65% to 90% were seen once. After removal of 6 bases from V and 3 bases from J, the junction contained 3 bases not matched to a gene. Germline lookup yields CDR1 MNHEY and CDR2 SVGEGT. The CDR3 is 13 residues long. The sample belongs to a study of CD8 T cells in Susac syndrome. Study results and caveats: The study conceded that relatively few individuals underwent its TCR sequencing and HLA analysis.

This chain uses TRBV6-2 or TRBV6-3 with TRBJ2-7; 9 bases fit TRBD2. The sequence was obtained from a human donor with multiple sclerosis. Sequenced: CD8+ T cells from PBMCs. The chain's CDR3 is CASRIAGDYEQYF. CDR3 in DNA: TGTGCCAGCAGAATAGCGGGAGACTACGAGCAGTACTTC.